Listed below are T cell receptor beta chains from one sample, sequenced in a study of T cell responses to AZD1222 COVID-19 vaccine. TCRdb's table, derived via immunoSEQ multiplex PCR, lists solely in-frame clones and lacks some. The table lists about 110,000 clones, just under 95% of them singletons. The input for sequencing was peripheral blood, taken on day 0 of AZD1222 vaccination. The receptor set was obtained from an adult in good health. CDR3s include the opening cysteine and the closing phenylalanine or tryptophan. A D gene is named only where the DNA matches it firmly. Rows give clone size only sometimes, using once, few, many, or a class for an expanded clone.

j_call: TRBJ2-7; d_call: .; v_call: TRBV5-1; clone_size: .; cdr3_nt: TGCGCCAGCAGCTTGTACGGGACGAAAACGGCACGCGAGCAGTACTTC; cdr3_aa: CASSLYGTKTAREQYF
j_call: TRBJ2-3; d_call: .; v_call: TRBV7-9; clone_size: .; cdr3_nt: TGTGCCAGCAGCTTAGGGGGCACAGATACGCAGTATTTT; cdr3_aa: CASSLGGTDTQYF
j_call: TRBJ2-5; d_call: .; v_call: TRBV7-9; clone_size: .; cdr3_nt: TGTGCCAGCAGCTTAGGGACAGTCTATGGAGAGACCCAGTACTTC; cdr3_aa: CASSLGTVYGETQYF
j_call: TRBJ1-5; d_call: .; v_call: TRBV5-1; clone_size: .; cdr3_nt: TGCGCCAGCAGCTTGGAGGGGGGCAATCAGCCCCAGCATTTT; cdr3_aa: CASSLEGGNQPQHF
j_call: TRBJ2-5; d_call: TRBD1; v_call: TRBV5-1; clone_size: .; cdr3_nt: TGCGCCAGCAGCCCGGACAGGGGAAATTCAGAGACCCAGTACTTC; cdr3_aa: CASSPDRGNSETQYF
j_call: TRBJ2-2; d_call: .; v_call: TRBV7-8; clone_size: .; cdr3_nt: TGTGCCAGCAGCCCCCCCCAGGGTAGTCGATATAACGGGGAGCTGTTTTTT; cdr3_aa: CASSPPQGSRYNGELFF
j_call: TRBJ2-5; d_call: .; v_call: TRBV4-2; clone_size: once; cdr3_nt: TGTGCCAGCAGCCATGCCGAGGGGGACTTTCGAGCGGAGACCCAGTACTTC; cdr3_aa: CASSHAEGDFRAETQYF
j_call: TRBJ2-1; d_call: .; v_call: TRBV29-1; clone_size: .; cdr3_nt: TGCAGCGTTGAAGATCCCACAATATACAATGAGCAGTTCTTC; cdr3_aa: CSVEDPTIYNEQFF
j_call: TRBJ2-2; d_call: .; v_call: TRBV6-1; clone_size: .; cdr3_nt: TGTGCCAGCAGTGAATTCGGACAGCGAACTACCGGGGAGCTGTTTTTT; cdr3_aa: CASSEFGQRTTGELFF
j_call: TRBJ1-6; d_call: .; v_call: TRBV28; clone_size: .; cdr3_nt: TGTGCCAGCCGGGATAATTCACCCCTCCACTTT; cdr3_aa: CASRDNSPLHF
j_call: TRBJ1-3; d_call: .; v_call: TRBV3-1/TRBV3-2; clone_size: .; cdr3_nt: TGTGCCAGCAGCCCCCAGAGCTCTGGAAACACCATATATTTT; cdr3_aa: CASSPQSSGNTIYF
j_call: TRBJ2-1; d_call: TRBD1; v_call: TRBV7-9; clone_size: .; cdr3_nt: TGTGCCAGCAGCGAAAGGACAGGGGCCAATGAGCAGTTCTTC; cdr3_aa: CASSERTGANEQFF
j_call: TRBJ1-2; d_call: TRBD1; v_call: TRBV5-4; clone_size: .; cdr3_nt: TGTGCCAGCAGCTTGGGGGACAGGTCCCGCTATGGCTACACCTTC; cdr3_aa: CASSLGDRSRYGYTF
j_call: TRBJ1-2; d_call: .; v_call: TRBV6-1; clone_size: .; cdr3_nt: TGTGCCAGCAGTGGCCTGGCTGGGGGAAAGGGGACCAACTATGGCTACACCTTC; cdr3_aa: CASSGLAGGKGTNYGYTF
j_call: TRBJ1-4; d_call: TRBD1; v_call: TRBV19; clone_size: .; cdr3_nt: TGTGCCAGTAGACCTGACAGGGTCGCGATTGAAAAACTGTTTTTT; cdr3_aa: CASRPDRVAIEKLFF
j_call: TRBJ2-5; d_call: .; v_call: TRBV12-5; clone_size: .; cdr3_nt: TGTGCTAGTGGTTTAGATGGGACCCAGTACTTC; cdr3_aa: CASGLDGTQYF
j_call: TRBJ1-3; d_call: .; v_call: TRBV6-5; clone_size: .; cdr3_nt: TGTGCCAGCAGTTCGGGGGCTGGAAACACCATATATTTT; cdr3_aa: CASSSGAGNTIYF
j_call: TRBJ1-4; d_call: .; v_call: TRBV3-1/TRBV3-2; clone_size: .; cdr3_nt: TGTGCCAGCAGCCAAGATTGGCGAAAACTGTTTTTT; cdr3_aa: CASSQDWRKLFF
j_call: TRBJ1-1; d_call: TRBD1; v_call: TRBV11-2; clone_size: .; cdr3_nt: TGTGCCAGCAGCCGACAGGGGGCATTTGAAGCTTTCTTT; cdr3_aa: CASSRQGAFEAFF
j_call: TRBJ1-2; d_call: .; v_call: TRBV30; clone_size: .; cdr3_nt: TGTGCCTGGAGTTGGGGAAGGCTGGGGTATGGCTACACCTTC; cdr3_aa: CAWSWGRLGYGYTF
j_call: TRBJ2-7; d_call: .; v_call: TRBV28; clone_size: .; cdr3_nt: TGTGCCAGCAGCGCGACTAATTACGAGCAGTACTTC; cdr3_aa: CASSATNYEQYF
j_call: TRBJ1-4; d_call: .; v_call: TRBV6-5; clone_size: .; cdr3_nt: TGTGCCAGCAGTCTCTGGGTCGGAAAGGTTGAAAAACTGTTTTTT; cdr3_aa: CASSLWVGKVEKLFF
j_call: TRBJ2-2; d_call: TRBD2; v_call: TRBV10-3; clone_size: .; cdr3_nt: TGTGCCATCAGTGAGTCGGTAGCGGGGGGGCTGAACACCGGGGAGCTGTTTTTT; cdr3_aa: CAISESVAGGLNTGELFF
j_call: TRBJ2-7; d_call: .; v_call: TRBV4-1; clone_size: .; cdr3_nt: TGCGCCAGCAGCCAAGATTGGCAGGGGAGGTACGAGCAGTACTTC; cdr3_aa: CASSQDWQGRYEQYF
j_call: TRBJ1-6; d_call: .; v_call: TRBV30; clone_size: .; cdr3_nt: TGTGCCTGGAGTGTATCGGCTTCACCCCTCCACTTT; cdr3_aa: CAWSVSASPLHF
j_call: TRBJ1-5; d_call: .; v_call: TRBV2; clone_size: .; cdr3_nt: TGTGCCAGCAGACGCACAGGGAATCAGCCCCAGCATTTT; cdr3_aa: CASRRTGNQPQHF
j_call: TRBJ2-5; d_call: .; v_call: TRBV12-3/TRBV12-4; clone_size: .; cdr3_nt: TGTGCCAGCAGTTCGGCAGGAGAGACCCAGTACTTC; cdr3_aa: CASSSAGETQYF
j_call: TRBJ1-6; d_call: .; v_call: TRBV30; clone_size: .; cdr3_nt: TGTGCCTGGAGTGTACGAGGGGTTGAGAATTCACCCCTCCACTTT; cdr3_aa: CAWSVRGVENSPLHF
j_call: TRBJ2-1; d_call: .; v_call: TRBV20-1; clone_size: .; cdr3_nt: TGCAGTGCAGGGGGGCACAATGAGCAGTTCTTC; cdr3_aa: CSAGGHNEQFF
j_call: TRBJ2-1; d_call: .; v_call: TRBV12-5; clone_size: .; cdr3_nt: TGTGCTAGTGGTTTGGGGGCCTACAATGAGCAGTTCTTC; cdr3_aa: CASGLGAYNEQFF
j_call: TRBJ2-2; d_call: .; v_call: TRBV5-4; clone_size: .; cdr3_nt: TGTGCCAGCAGCCTTCAAATGGGGCAAAACACCGGGGAGCTGTTTTTT; cdr3_aa: CASSLQMGQNTGELFF
j_call: TRBJ2-2; d_call: TRBD2; v_call: TRBV11-2; clone_size: .; cdr3_nt: TGTGCCAGCAGCCGGACTAGCGGGGTTACCGGGGAGCTGTTTTTT; cdr3_aa: CASSRTSGVTGELFF
j_call: TRBJ1-1; d_call: TRBD1; v_call: TRBV9; clone_size: .; cdr3_nt: TGTGCCAGCAGCCCTACAGGGGGAACTGAAGCTTTCTTT; cdr3_aa: CASSPTGGTEAFF
j_call: TRBJ1-2; d_call: .; v_call: TRBV11-3; clone_size: .; cdr3_nt: TGTGCCAGCAGCCCCGGAGAGGGCGACTATGGCTACACCTTC; cdr3_aa: CASSPGEGDYGYTF
j_call: TRBJ1-6; d_call: .; v_call: TRBV3-1/TRBV3-2; clone_size: .; cdr3_nt: TGTGCCAGCAGCCAGGTTAGCCGCTCACCCCTCCACTTT; cdr3_aa: CASSQVSRSPLHF
j_call: TRBJ2-7; d_call: .; v_call: TRBV4-1; clone_size: .; cdr3_nt: TGCGCCAGCAGCCAAGCTTCTCTCCCTAACGAGCAGTACTTC; cdr3_aa: CASSQASLPNEQYF
j_call: TRBJ1-1; d_call: .; v_call: TRBV18; clone_size: .; cdr3_nt: TGTGCCAGCTCACCACAGATACAGGGTGGCACTGAAGCTTTCTTT; cdr3_aa: CASSPQIQGGTEAFF
j_call: TRBJ1-2; d_call: TRBD1; v_call: TRBV2; clone_size: few; cdr3_nt: TGTGCCAGCAGCCAGGACAGGGTAAATGGCTACACCTTC; cdr3_aa: CASSQDRVNGYTF
j_call: TRBJ1-1; d_call: .; v_call: TRBV30; clone_size: .; cdr3_nt: TGTGCCTGGACGGGCGGAAACACTGAAGCTTTCTTT; cdr3_aa: CAWTGGNTEAFF
j_call: TRBJ1-1; d_call: TRBD1; v_call: TRBV28; clone_size: .; cdr3_nt: TGTGCCAGCAGCCCGGGACAGGCGAGCACTGAAGCTTTCTTT; cdr3_aa: CASSPGQASTEAFF
j_call: TRBJ2-2; d_call: .; v_call: TRBV18; clone_size: .; cdr3_nt: TGTGCCAGCTCACCACGTAACACCGGGGAGCTGTTTTTT; cdr3_aa: CASSPRNTGELFF
j_call: TRBJ2-1; d_call: .; v_call: TRBV10-3; clone_size: .; cdr3_nt: TGTGCCATCGGATGGACACCCAACAATGAGCAGTTCTTC; cdr3_aa: CAIGWTPNNEQFF